This TCR beta chain came from a study of T cells in localized non-small cell lung cancer. Overall study findings and caveats: The study found T cell clonality highest in uninvolved adjacent lung, above tumor. Adjacent lung was found to contain a median about 62 of the top 100 tumor clones.

This clone was counted a single time. Its antigen remains unknown. This CDR3 spans 15 amino acids. Trimming removed 8 bases from V and 3 bases from J; junction bases left unmatched: 13. The repertoire was sequenced with immunoSEQ multiplex PCR; TCRdb's copy has only in-frame clones and lacks some. The sample holds under 35,000 clones, around 80% seen once. The sequences come from peripheral blood, collected before any cancer treatment. This chain links TRBV5-3 with TRBJ1-1, with 7 bases aligning to TRBD1. TRBV5-3 is an ORF, and what it does is uncertain. This receptor was identified in a male donor older than 55 with stage III squamous cell lung carcinoma. Here the CDR3 DNA reads TGTGCCAGCAGCCTACCGACAGGGCCTTACACTGAAGCTTTCTTT. Amino acids: CASSLPTGPYTEAFF.